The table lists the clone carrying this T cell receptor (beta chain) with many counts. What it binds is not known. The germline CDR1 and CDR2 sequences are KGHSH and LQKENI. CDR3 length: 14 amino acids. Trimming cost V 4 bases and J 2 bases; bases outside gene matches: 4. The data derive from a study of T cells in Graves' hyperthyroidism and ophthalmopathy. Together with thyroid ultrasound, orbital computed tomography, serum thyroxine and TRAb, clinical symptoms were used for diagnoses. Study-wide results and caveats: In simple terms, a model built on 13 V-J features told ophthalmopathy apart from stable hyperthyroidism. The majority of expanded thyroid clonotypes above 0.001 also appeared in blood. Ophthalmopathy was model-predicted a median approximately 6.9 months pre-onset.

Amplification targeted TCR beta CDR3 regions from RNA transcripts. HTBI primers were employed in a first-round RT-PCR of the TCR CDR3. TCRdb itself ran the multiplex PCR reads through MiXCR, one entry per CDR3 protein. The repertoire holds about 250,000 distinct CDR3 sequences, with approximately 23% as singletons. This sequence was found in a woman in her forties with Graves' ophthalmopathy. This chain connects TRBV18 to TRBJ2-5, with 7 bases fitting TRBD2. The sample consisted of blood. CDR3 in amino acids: CASSLWTSQETQYF. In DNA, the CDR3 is TGTGCCAGCTCACTCTGGACTAGTCAAGAGACCCAGTACTTC.